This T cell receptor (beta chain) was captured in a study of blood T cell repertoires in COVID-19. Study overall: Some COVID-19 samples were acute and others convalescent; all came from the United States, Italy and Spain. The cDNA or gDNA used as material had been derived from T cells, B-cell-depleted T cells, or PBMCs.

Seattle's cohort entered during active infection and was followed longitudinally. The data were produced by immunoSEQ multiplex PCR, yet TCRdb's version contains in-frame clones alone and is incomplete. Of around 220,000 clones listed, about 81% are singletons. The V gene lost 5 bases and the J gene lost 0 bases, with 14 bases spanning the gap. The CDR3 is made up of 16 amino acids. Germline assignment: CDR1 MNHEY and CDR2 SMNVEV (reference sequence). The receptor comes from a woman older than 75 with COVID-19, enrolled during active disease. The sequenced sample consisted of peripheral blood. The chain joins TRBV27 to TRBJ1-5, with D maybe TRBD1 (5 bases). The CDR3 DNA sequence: TGTGCCAGCAGTCCTATGCAGACAGTTAGCAATCAGCCCCAGCATTTT. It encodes CASSPMQTVSNQPQHF.